The present T cell receptor beta chain was sequenced within a study of T cell clonotyping in hematopoietic cell transplantation. Study conclusions and caveats: Recipient TCR diversity dropped after transplant; expanded clonotypes rose from day 30 to 180.

On this clone itself: Its antigen remains unidentified.

The repertoire was sequenced with immunoSEQ multiplex PCR; TCRdb's copy has only in-frame clones and lacks some. The data contain 9,500 to 15,000 clones, 89% of them seen just once; the ten biggest clones take up about 4%. Germline V gives CDR1 SGHTA, CDR2 FQGTGA. This CDR3 comprises 13 residues. V lost 6 bases and J 0 bases, leaving 5 bases between the germline ends. This receptor was taken from a human donor who either received an allogeneic hematopoietic cell transplant for a myeloid malignancy or was a related donor (not recorded which). Some clones in this sample may be carry-over from other donors' samples. This chain joins TRBV7-3 and TRBJ2-2, with D hard to call. The material sequenced was peripheral blood mononuclear cells. CDR3 nucleotide sequence: TGTGCCAGCAGACCCTCGAACACCGGGGAGCTGTTTTTT. Translation gives CASRPSNTGELFF.